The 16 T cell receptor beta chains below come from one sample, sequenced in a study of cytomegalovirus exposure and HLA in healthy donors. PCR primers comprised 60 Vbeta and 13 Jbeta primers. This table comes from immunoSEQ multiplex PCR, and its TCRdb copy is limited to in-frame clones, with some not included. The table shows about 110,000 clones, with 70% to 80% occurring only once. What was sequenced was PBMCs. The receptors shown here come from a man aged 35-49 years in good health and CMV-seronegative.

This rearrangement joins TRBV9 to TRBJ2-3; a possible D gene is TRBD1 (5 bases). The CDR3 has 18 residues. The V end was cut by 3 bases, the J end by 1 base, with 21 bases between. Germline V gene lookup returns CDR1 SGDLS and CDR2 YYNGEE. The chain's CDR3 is CASSGGGLAQGRTDTQYF. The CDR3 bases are TGTGCCAGCAGCGGAGGCGGTCTGGCGCAGGGCCGCACAGATACGCAGTATTTT.

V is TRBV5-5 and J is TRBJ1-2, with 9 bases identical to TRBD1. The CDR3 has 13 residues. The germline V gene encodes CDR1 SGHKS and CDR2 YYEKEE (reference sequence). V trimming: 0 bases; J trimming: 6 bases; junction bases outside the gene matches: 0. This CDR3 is CASSLGTGDGYTF. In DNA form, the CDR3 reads TGTGCCAGCAGCTTGGGGACAGGGGATGGCTACACCTTC.

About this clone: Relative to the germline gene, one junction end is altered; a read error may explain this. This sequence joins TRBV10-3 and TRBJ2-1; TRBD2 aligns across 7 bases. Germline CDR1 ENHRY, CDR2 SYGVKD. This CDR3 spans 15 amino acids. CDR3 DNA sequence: TGTGCCGCCCAGACCGGGACTAATCCCTACAGTGAGCAGTTCTTC. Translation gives CAAQTGTNPYSEQFF.

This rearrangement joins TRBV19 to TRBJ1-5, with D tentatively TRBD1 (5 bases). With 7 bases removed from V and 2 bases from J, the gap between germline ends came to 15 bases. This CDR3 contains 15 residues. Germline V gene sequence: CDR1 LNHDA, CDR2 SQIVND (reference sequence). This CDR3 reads CASKFRQGGNQPQHF. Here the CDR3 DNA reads TGTGCCAGTAAATTTCGCCAGGGCGGCAATCAGCCCCAGCATTTT.

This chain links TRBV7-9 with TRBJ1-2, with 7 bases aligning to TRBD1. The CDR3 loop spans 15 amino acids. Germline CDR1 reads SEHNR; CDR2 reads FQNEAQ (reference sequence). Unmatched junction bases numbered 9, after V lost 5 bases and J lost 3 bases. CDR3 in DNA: TGTGCCAGCAGCCCAGGCCTCAGGGGGTACTATGGCTACACCTTC. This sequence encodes CASSPGLRGYYGYTF.

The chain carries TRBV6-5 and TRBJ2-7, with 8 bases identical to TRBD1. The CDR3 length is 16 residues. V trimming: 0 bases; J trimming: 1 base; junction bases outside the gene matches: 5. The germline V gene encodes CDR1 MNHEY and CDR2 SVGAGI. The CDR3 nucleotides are TGTGCCAGCAGTTACTCGAAAGGACAGGGATCCTACGAGCAGTACTTC. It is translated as CASSYSKGQGSYEQYF.

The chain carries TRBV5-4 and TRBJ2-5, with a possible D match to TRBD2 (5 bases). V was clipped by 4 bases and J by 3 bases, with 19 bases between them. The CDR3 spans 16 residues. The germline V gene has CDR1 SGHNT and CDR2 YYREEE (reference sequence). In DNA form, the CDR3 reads TGTGCCAGCAGCCGGGATGATCAGGCGCCTGAAGAGACCCAGTACTTC. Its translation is CASSRDDQAPEETQYF. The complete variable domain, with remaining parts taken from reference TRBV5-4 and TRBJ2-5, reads ETGVTQSPTHLIKTRGQQVTLRCSSQSGHNTVSWYQQALGQGPQFIFQYYREEENGRGNFPPRFSGLQFPNYSSELNVNALELDDSALYLCASSRDDQAPEETQYFGPGTRLLVL.

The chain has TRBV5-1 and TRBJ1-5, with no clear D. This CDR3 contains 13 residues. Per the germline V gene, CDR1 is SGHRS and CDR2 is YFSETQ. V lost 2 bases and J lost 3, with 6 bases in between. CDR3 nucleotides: TGCGCCAGCAGCTTCGGGGACAATCAGCCCCAGCATTTT. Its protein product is CASSFGDNQPQHF.

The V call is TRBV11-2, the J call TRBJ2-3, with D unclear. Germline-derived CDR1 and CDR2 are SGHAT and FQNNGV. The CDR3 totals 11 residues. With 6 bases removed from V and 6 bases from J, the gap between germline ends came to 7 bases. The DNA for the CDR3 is TGTGCCAGCAGTCATCAGGATACGCAGTATTTT. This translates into CASSHQDTQYF.

In DNA, the CDR3 is TGTGCAAGTGGGGAGACACGTCTCACCGGGGAGCTGTTTTTT. Amino acids: CASGETRLTGELFF. V and J are TRBV12-2 and TRBJ2-2; the table's D call of TRBD2 was not tested on the DNA. TRBV12-2 is listed as a pseudogene. The CDR3 is 14 amino acids.

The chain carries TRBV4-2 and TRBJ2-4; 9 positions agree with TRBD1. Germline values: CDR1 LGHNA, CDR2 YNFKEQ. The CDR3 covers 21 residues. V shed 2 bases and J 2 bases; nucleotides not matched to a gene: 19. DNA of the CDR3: TGTGCCAGCAGCCAAAACGTGGGGAATAACAGGGGGCGCGTGTCCAAAAACATTCAGTACTTC. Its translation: CASSQNVGNNRGRVSKNIQYF.

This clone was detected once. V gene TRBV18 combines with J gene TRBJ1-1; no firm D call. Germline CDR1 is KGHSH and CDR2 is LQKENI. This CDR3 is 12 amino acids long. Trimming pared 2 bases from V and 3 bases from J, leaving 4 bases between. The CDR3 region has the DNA TGTGCCAGCTCACCAGGCCACACTGAAGCTTTCTTT. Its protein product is CASSPGHTEAFF. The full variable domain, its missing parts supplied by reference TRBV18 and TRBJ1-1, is NAGVMQNPRHLVRRRGQEARLRCSPMKGHSHVYWYRQLPEEGLKFMVYLQKENIIDESGMPKERFSAEFPKEGPSILRIQQVVRGDSAAYFCASSPGHTEAFFGQGTRLTVV.

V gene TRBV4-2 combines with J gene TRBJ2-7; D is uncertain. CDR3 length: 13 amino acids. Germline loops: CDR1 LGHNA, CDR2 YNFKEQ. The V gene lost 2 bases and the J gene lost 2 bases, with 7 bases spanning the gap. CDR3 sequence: CASSQLLAYEQYF. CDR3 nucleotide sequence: TGTGCCAGCAGCCAACTGCTAGCCTACGAGCAGTACTTC.

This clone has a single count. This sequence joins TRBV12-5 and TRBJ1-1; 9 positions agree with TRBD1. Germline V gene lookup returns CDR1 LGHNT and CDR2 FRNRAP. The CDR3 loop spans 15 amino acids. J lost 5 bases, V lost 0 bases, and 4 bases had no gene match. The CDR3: CASGLVGGQGTEAFF. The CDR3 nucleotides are TGTGCTAGTGGTTTGGTAGGAGGACAGGGGACTGAAGCTTTCTTT.

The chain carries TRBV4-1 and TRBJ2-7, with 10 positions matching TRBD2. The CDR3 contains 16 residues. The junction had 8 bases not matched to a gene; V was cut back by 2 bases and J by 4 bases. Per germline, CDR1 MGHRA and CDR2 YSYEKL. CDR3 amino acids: CASSQPTSGNNYEQYF. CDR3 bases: TGCGCCAGCAGCCAACCTACTAGCGGGAACAATTACGAGCAGTACTTC.

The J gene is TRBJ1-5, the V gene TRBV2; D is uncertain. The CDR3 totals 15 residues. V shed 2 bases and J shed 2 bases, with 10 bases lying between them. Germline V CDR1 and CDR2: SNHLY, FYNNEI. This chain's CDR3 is CASSEILTGNQPQHF. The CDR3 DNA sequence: TGTGCCAGCAGTGAAATACTCACAGGCAATCAGCCCCAGCATTTT.